This is a list of T cell receptor beta chains from one sample in a study of T-cell memory formation after mild COVID-19. Using its own MiXCR run on the 5' RACE reads, TCRdb lists one record per CDR3 protein. The sample yields hundreds of thousands of distinct CDR3 sequences, around 15% seen once. Sequencing used PBMCs or a T cell subset sorted from them (not recorded which). These receptors came from a man between 18 and 35 years old who had mild COVID-19 (a few samples of this study predate the infection). Cell type and time point are not known. Both conserved end residues are part of each CDR3. Each record gives: J gene, D gene, V gene, clone size, CDR3 protein, CDR3 DNA. D genes are given only for firm matches. Where a row states a size, it is once, few, many or the class of an expanded clone; other rows omit it.

J: TRBJ1-1
D: -
V: TRBV10-3
size: -
CDR3: CAIRDTYTEAFF
DNA: TGTGCCATCAGAGACACCTACACTGAAGCTTTCTTT

J: TRBJ2-5
D: -
V: TRBV6-2/TRBV6-3
size: few
CDR3: CASSYRQGGGETQYF
DNA: TGTGCCAGCAGTTACCGGCAGGGTGGTGGGGAGACCCAGTACTTC

J: TRBJ1-6
D: -
V: TRBV5-5
size: -
CDR3: CASSLPYSNSPLHF
DNA: TGTGCCAGCAGCCTGCCCTACTCGAATTCACCCCTCCACTTT

J: TRBJ2-2
D: -
V: TRBV4-3
size: -
CDR3: CASSQSRALTNTGELFF
DNA: TGCGCCAGCAGCCAATCCAGAGCCCTGACGAACACCGGGGAGCTGTTTTTT

J: TRBJ2-3
D: -
V: TRBV6-1
size: -
CDR3: CASSEAGRGRGDTQYF
DNA: TGTGCCAGCAGTGAAGCGGGAAGGGGCCGGGGGGATACGCAGTATTTT

J: TRBJ1-2
D: -
V: TRBV7-2
size: -
CDR3: CASRSTGFNGYTF
DNA: TGTGCCAGCAGATCCACAGGGTTTAATGGCTACACCTTC

J: TRBJ2-5
D: TRBD1
V: TRBV11-2
size: -
CDR3: CASGLGTGRETQYF
DNA: TGTGCCAGCGGCTTAGGGACAGGGCGGGAGACCCAGTACTTC

J: TRBJ2-3
D: TRBD1
V: TRBV9
size: -
CDR3: CASRPPGQGDTDTQYF
DNA: TGTGCCAGCAGACCTCCGGGACAGGGGGACACAGATACGCAGTATTTT

J: TRBJ2-5
D: -
V: TRBV5-1
size: -
CDR3: CASSLVGAQETQYF
DNA: TGCGCCAGCAGCTTGGTCGGGGCCCAAGAGACCCAGTACTTC

J: TRBJ1-2
D: TRBD1
V: TRBV10-3
size: -
CDR3: CATRGDRGLEDGYTF
DNA: TGTGCCACTAGAGGAGACAGGGGGCTCGAGGATGGCTACACCTTC

J: TRBJ2-1
D: -
V: TRBV5-1
size: -
CDR3: CASSPGLVAHEQFF
DNA: TGCGCCAGCAGCCCCGGACTGGTGGCGCATGAGCAGTTCTTC

J: TRBJ2-4
D: -
V: TRBV20-1
size: -
CDR3: CSAEHEEAKNIQYF
DNA: TGCAGTGCGGAACATGAAGAAGCCAAAAACATTCAGTACTTC

J: TRBJ1-3
D: -
V: TRBV12-3/TRBV12-4
size: few
CDR3: CASIKGGTGNTIYF
DNA: TGTGCCAGCATCAAGGGGGGGACTGGAAACACCATATATTTT

J: TRBJ1-3
D: TRBD1
V: TRBV6-6
size: -
CDR3: CASSSTGVYDTIYF
DNA: TGTGCCAGCAGTTCTACAGGGGTTTACGACACCATATATTTT